This record covers a single TCR beta chain. Its target is not known. PCR amplification relied on 60 Vbeta primers (plus 13 Jbeta primers). Sequenced by immunoSEQ multiplex PCR; TCRdb stores in-frame clones only, minus some. The sample includes roughly 170,000 clones, roughly 80% of them seen just once. The entry originates in a study of cytomegalovirus exposure and HLA in healthy donors. The V gene's germline CDR1 is LNHDA and CDR2 SQIVND (reference sequence). This CDR3 contains 16 residues. V shed 7 bases and J shed 6 bases, with 22 bases lying between them. Findings and caveats of the study: DRB1 showed the most TCR associations and HLA-C the fewest in a later analysis, as rates varied by HLA locus. A highly shared variant cluster was judged a likely technical artifact.

Sequences were obtained from PBMCs. This chain uses TRBV19 with TRBJ1-5; the D is unclear. The receptor was isolated from a man in his fifties or sixties in good health and CMV-seronegative. The CDR3 region has the DNA TGTGCCAGTACCACTATCGGATATCAACGCGCTCAGCCCCAGCATTTT. Amino acids: CASTTIGYQRAQPQHF. The complete variable domain, with remaining parts taken from reference TRBV19 and TRBJ1-5, reads DGGITQSPKYLFRKEGQNVTLSCEQNLNHDAMYWYRQDPGQGLRLIYYSQIVNDFQKGDIAEGYSVSREKKESFPLTVTSAQKNPTAFYLCASTTIGYQRAQPQHFGDGTRLSIL.